The present entry profiles one TCR beta chain with its context. As handled by the study authors: Nucleated cell number was recorded as an estimate derived from reference gene primer amplification. Libraries were prepared by immunoSEQ multiplex PCR; TCRdb keeps only in-frame clonotypes and omits some of them. D and trimming come from the DNA, and the V and J calls and clone size come from that table. The repertoire holds roughly 380,000 clones, with around 87% as singletons. This record comes from a study of blood T cell repertoires in COVID-19. Cohort 3 donors counted as recovered after two negative PCRs, clearance, or resolved symptoms. J gave up 8 bases and V 2 bases, and 4 bases lay outside the gene matches. The CDR3 loop spans 14 amino acids. CDR1 is SGHAT and CDR2 is FQNNGV in the germline V gene.

The chain links TRBV11-2 to TRBJ1-1, with TRBD1 matching over 11 bases. This receptor was taken from a man aged 30-40 years who had recovered from COVID-19. The sample was PBMCs or T cells enriched from blood (not recorded which). The CDR3: CASSLRWTGGEAFF. Written as DNA, the CDR3 is TGTGCCAGCAGCTTAAGATGGACAGGGGGCGAAGCTTTCTTT.